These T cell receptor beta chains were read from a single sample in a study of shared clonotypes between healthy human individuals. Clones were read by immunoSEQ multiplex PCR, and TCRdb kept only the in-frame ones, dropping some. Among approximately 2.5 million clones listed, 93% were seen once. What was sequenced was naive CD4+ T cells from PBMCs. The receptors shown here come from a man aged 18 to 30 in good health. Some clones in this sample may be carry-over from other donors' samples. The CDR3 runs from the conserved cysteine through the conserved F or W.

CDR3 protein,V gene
CASSLSSGHQETQYF,TRBV7-2
CASSQTGRNGYTF,TRBV28
CASSRGPTGEGPNTEAFF,TRBV5-1
CASSFLAAMNTGELFF,TRBV7-8
CASSRTGRSTGELFF,TRBV6-5
CASSFGRGNTGELFF,TRBV7-2
CASNPGLPSDTQYF,TRBV6-6
CASDTGDTPGGTREKLFF,TRBV28
CASSTTRGETQYF,TRBV18
CASTVLSSGSYNEQFF,TRBV9
CASSTRRGSGEFERYNEQFF,TRBV7-8
CASRNLAGLNTGELFF,TRBV28
CASSDSLGTVEAFF,TRBV2
CASSLARSGANVLTF,TRBV5-6
CAISDPGGGETQYF,TRBV10-3
CAIRGTDNTEAFF,TRBV10-3
CATSRESLRIVLPYNEQFF,TRBV15
CASSHPQGKQFF,TRBV4-1
CASSPGGANYGYTF,TRBV2
CASSIAGHGRYGYTF,TRBV19
CASSPRLTLAGDAYEQYF,TRBV28
CASSGLASTGELFF,TRBV2
CASTKGPEKLFF,TRBV2
CAISPGLKIGANVLTF,TRBV10-3
CASSYRRDSYGYTF,TRBV11-2
CASSTGPLSSYEQYF,TRBV28
CASSIYRGGNEQFF,TRBV4-2
CASSGKQPQHF,TRBV28
CASSTRTAGYSNQPQHF,TRBV19
CASSNQGGSYGYTF,TRBV5-1
CASSFAQETQYF,TRBV19
CASSPRDRGTGANVLTF,TRBV18
CASSSKTVELDTQYF,TRBV5-4
CASSLGVSREDYGYTF,TRBV5-1
CASSLESPGELFF,TRBV5-4
CASSIWSRGSEPQHF,TRBV19
CASSTHRGWETQYF,TRBV5-1
CSVKALGYGREAEAFF,TRBV29-1
CASSQGLTTDTQYF,TRBV19
CASSPGTEGRAGNTIYF,TRBV5-4
CASSLGGRGPYEQYF,TRBV7-3
CASRVGLAGAIDEQFF,TRBV2
CARSLSDRDCLPYEQYF,TRBV5-3
CASTRIAPPDEQFF,TRBV28
CASQRAGGAWQPQHF,TRBV6-5
CASSQGPPTGELFF,TRBV7-3
CASSYVQGEGGELFF,TRBV6-6
CASSLDGDRGLYGYTF,TRBV5-1
CASSQDRGYEQFF,TRBV4-3